A selection of T cell receptor beta chains follows, all from one sample in a study of cytomegalovirus exposure and HLA in healthy donors. Sequencing used immunoSEQ multiplex PCR; TCRdb keeps in-frame clones, though not all of them. This repertoire includes tens of thousands of clones. The sequenced sample consisted of PBMCs. These receptors were taken from a female donor in good health and CMV-seropositive. Each CDR3 is given with its conserved first and last residue. Fields, in order: J gene, V gene, D gene, CDR3 protein, CDR3 DNA. A D gene is named only where the DNA matches it firmly.

TRBJ1-1	TRBV5-1	TRBD1	CASKATGGTEAFF	TGCGCCAGCAAGGCGACAGGGGGCACTGAAGCTTTCTTT
TRBJ1-2	TRBV7-9	NA	CASSTDSGYTF	TGTGCCAGCAGCACTGACTCTGGCTACACCTTC
TRBJ2-7	TRBV29-1	TRBD2	CSASGLAGGYEQYF	TGCAGCGCCTCGGGACTAGCGGGAGGGTACGAGCAGTACTTC
TRBJ2-1	TRBV6-5	NA	CASTVGPNNEQFF	TGTGCCAGCACCGTCGGTCCAAACAATGAGCAGTTCTTC
TRBJ1-2	TRBV4-1	TRBD1	CASSPSPGQGIGYTF	TGCGCCAGCAGCCCTTCTCCGGGACAGGGGATTGGCTACACCTTC
TRBJ1-5	TRBV19	NA	CANPDKSNQPQHF	TGTGCCAATCCGGACAAAAGCAATCAGCCCCAGCATTTT
TRBJ2-7	TRBV27	TRBD2	CASSPTPGGRSPEQYF	TGTGCCAGCAGTCCAACCCCTGGCGGGAGGAGTCCCGAGCAGTACTTC
TRBJ2-7	TRBV4-3	TRBD2	CASSQGTSGYEQYF	TGCGCCAGCAGCCAAGGGACTAGCGGTTACGAGCAGTACTTC
TRBJ1-1	TRBV10-3	TRBD1	CATINRGANTEAFF	TGTGCCACGATAAACAGGGGAGCGAACACTGAAGCTTTCTTT
TRBJ2-7	TRBV2	NA	CASRTQEEQYF	TGTGCCAGCAGGACCCAGGAAGAGCAGTACTTC
TRBJ1-2	TRBV19	NA	CASSITRQATAPYGYTF	TGTGCCAGTAGTATAACCCGACAGGCAACAGCGCCTTATGGCTACACCTTC
TRBJ1-4	TRBV28	NA	CANPGKRFNEKLFF	TGTGCCAACCCAGGGAAGCGTTTTAATGAAAAACTGTTTTTT
TRBJ1-6	TRBV13	TRBD1	CASSFRTGRSPLHF	TGTGCCAGCAGCTTCCGGACAGGGCGGTCACCCCTCCACTTT
TRBJ2-7	TRBV27	TRBD2	CASSSGAGDYEQYF	TGTGCCAGCAGCAGTGGGGCGGGGGACTACGAGCAGTACTTC
TRBJ2-1	TRBV13	NA	CASSFPNLAKREQFF	TGTGCCAGCAGCTTCCCAAACCTAGCTAAAAGGGAGCAGTTCTTC
TRBJ1-2	TRBV4-1	NA	CASSPLGESPYGYTF	TGCGCCAGCAGTCCACTCGGAGAAAGTCCTTATGGCTACACCTTC
TRBJ2-1	TRBV6-6	TRBD2	CASSIGTSGNNEQFF	TGTGCCAGCAGCATCGGGACTAGCGGGAACAATGAGCAGTTCTTC
TRBJ1-1	TRBV18	NA	CASSQREGPEAFF	TGTGCCAGCTCACAACGGGAAGGTCCTGAAGCTTTCTTT
TRBJ1-2	TRBV11-3	NA	CASSLGRGSGYGYTF	TGTGCCAGCAGCTTAGGACGCGGCTCCGGGTATGGCTACACCTTC
TRBJ2-7	TRBV25-1	NA	CASGGALYEQYF	TGTGCCAGCGGAGGGGCCCTCTACGAGCAGTACTTC
TRBJ2-7	TRBV19	TRBD2	CASSIGAGDEQYF	TGTGCCAGTAGTATAGGGGCGGGGGACGAGCAGTACTTC
TRBJ2-1	TRBV18	NA	CASSPGVGSYNEQFF	TGTGCCAGCTCACCAGGAGTAGGCTCCTACAATGAGCAGTTCTTC
TRBJ1-1	TRBV4-1	TRBD1	CASSHPRGQAFF	TGCGCCAGCAGCCACCCCAGGGGGCAAGCTTTCTTT
TRBJ1-6	TRBV19	TRBD1	CASSTTGEKSSYNSPLHF	TGTGCCAGTAGTACGACAGGGGAAAAGAGCTCCTATAATTCACCCCTCCACTTT
TRBJ2-3	TRBV7-2	NA	CASSPGVDTQYF	TGTGCCAGCAGTCCCGGTGTAGATACGCAGTATTTT
TRBJ1-1	TRBV29-1	NA	CSVAGQMNTEAFF	TGCAGCGTTGCAGGACAGATGAACACTGAAGCTTTCTTT
TRBJ2-2	TRBV7-2	TRBD2	CASSPQRGAVTGELFF	TGTGCCAGCAGCCCCCAGCGGGGGGCCGTCACCGGGGAGCTGTTTTTT
TRBJ1-5	TRBV6-1	NA	CASRQTGEVRPQHF	TGTGCCAGCAGGCAAACCGGGGAGGTTCGGCCCCAGCATTTT
TRBJ2-7	TRBV5-5	NA	CASSLDRTIYEQYF	TGTGCCAGCAGCTTAGACAGAACTATCTACGAGCAGTACTTC
TRBJ2-7	TRBV6-5	NA	CASSYSRLVPYEQYF	TGTGCCAGCAGTTACTCGCGTCTAGTCCCCTACGAGCAGTACTTC
TRBJ2-4	TRBV28	NA	CASRGGTAKNIQYF	TGTGCCAGCAGAGGAGGGACAGCCAAAAACATTCAGTACTTC
TRBJ1-3	TRBV29-1	NA	CSVGFRDLGGNTIYF	TGCAGCGTGGGTTTCAGGGATTTGGGTGGAAACACCATATATTTT
TRBJ2-7	TRBV5-1	TRBD2	CASSSDRLLAGEAYEQYF	TGCGCCAGCAGCTCGGACAGACTACTAGCGGGAGAGGCCTACGAGCAGTACTTC
TRBJ2-3	TRBV11-3	NA	CASSSGSRTDTQYF	TGTGCCAGCAGCTCGGGTAGTCGCACAGATACGCAGTATTTT
TRBJ2-3	TRBV19	NA	CASSKRGGADTQYF	TGTGCCAGTAGCAAACGAGGCGGGGCAGATACGCAGTATTTT
TRBJ2-5	TRBV7-6	NA	CASSSQTGYQETQYF	TGTGCCAGCAGCTCCCAGACTGGGTACCAAGAGACCCAGTACTTC
TRBJ2-1	TRBV5-6	TRBD1	CASSFGTGNADNEQFF	TGTGCCAGCAGCTTCGGGACAGGGAATGCCGACAATGAGCAGTTCTTC
TRBJ1-1	TRBV5-1	NA	CASSGQHTEAFF	TGCGCCAGCAGCGGCCAACACACTGAAGCTTTCTTT
TRBJ1-4	TRBV18	TRBD1	CASSRISGQGEKLFF	TGTGCCAGCTCTCGAATATCGGGACAGGGAGAAAAACTGTTTTTT
TRBJ2-6	TRBV29-1	TRBD1	CSVGTGQGDYVLTF	TGCAGCGTTGGAACAGGACAGGGAGACTACGTCCTGACTTTC
TRBJ2-7	TRBV5-1	NA	CASSRELGAYEQYF	TGCGCCAGCAGCCGGGAGCTGGGGGCCTACGAGCAGTACTTC
TRBJ2-7	TRBV6-1	TRBD2	CASSAGTSVPTHYEQYF	TGTGCCAGCAGTGCCGGGACTAGCGTCCCCACCCACTACGAGCAGTACTTC
TRBJ2-2	TRBV5-1	TRBD2	CASSPGTSGRNTGELFF	TGCGCCAGCAGCCCAGGGACTAGCGGGAGGAACACCGGGGAGCTGTTTTTT
TRBJ1-1	TRBV29-1	NA	CSVVGGWNTEAFF	TGCAGCGTTGTCGGGGGGTGGAACACTGAAGCTTTCTTT
TRBJ2-5	TRBV10-3	TRBD2	CAIRREGETQYF	TGTGCCATCAGGCGGGAGGGAGAGACCCAGTACTTC
TRBJ1-2	TRBV4-1	NA	CASSQVPGQLNYGYTF	TGCGCCAGCAGCCAAGTCCCCGGACAGCTGAACTATGGCTACACCTTC
TRBJ1-1	TRBV4-1	NA	CASSRWPVAFF	TGCGCCAGCAGCCGCTGGCCTGTAGCTTTCTTT
TRBJ1-6	TRBV14	NA	CASSQSAYNSPLHF	TGTGCCAGCAGCCAGTCAGCCTATAATTCACCCCTCCACTTT
TRBJ1-1	TRBV11-2	TRBD1	CASSKRGDRGNTEAFF	TGTGCCAGCAGCAAGCGGGGTGACAGGGGAAACACTGAAGCTTTCTTT
TRBJ2-7	TRBV28	TRBD1	CASSLPGQGYEQYF	TGTGCCAGCAGTTTACCCGGACAGGGGTACGAGCAGTACTTC
TRBJ2-7	TRBV6-5	NA	CASSYSAVRISYEQYF	TGTGCCAGCAGTTACTCGGCAGTGCGGATTTCCTACGAGCAGTACTTC
TRBJ1-4	TRBV4-1	NA	CASSQAWGGATNEKLFF	TGCGCCAGCAGCCAAGCCTGGGGCGGTGCAACTAATGAAAAACTGTTTTTT